This T cell receptor beta chain was retrieved from a study of T cell repertoires in cytomegalovirus infection. Background on the study: Indicated by public TCR beta signatures were CMV infection and matching HLA type.

TCRdb ran MiXCR on the reads and lists one entry per CDR3 protein. This sample has under 800,000 distinct CDR3 sequences; less than 25% occur once, and the top ten carry around 8%. Findings of the study overall: There were carriers of CMV plus the relevant HLA, and cumulative public TCR beta family frequency identified them.

This clonotype came up many times. Its antigen is unknown. Germline CDR1 is SEHNR and CDR2 is FQNEAQ (reference sequence). CDR3 size: 14 residues. Deletions cut 3 bases from V and 3 bases from J, with 11 bases between. This TCR derives from a human donor in good health (CMV status not recorded). Some clones in this sample may be carry-over from other donors' samples. Source material: CD8+ T cells from PBMCs. V is TRBV7-9 and J is TRBJ1-2; D possibly corresponds to TRBD1 (5 bases). In DNA, the CDR3 is TGTGCCAGCAGCTTGAGTGCGGGGGACTATGGCTACACCTTC. Protein product: CASSLSAGDYGYTF. The whole variable domain, remainder taken from reference TRBV7-9 and TRBJ1-2, is DTGVSQNPRHKITKRGQNVTFRCDPISEHNRLYWYRQTLGQGPEFLTYFQNEAQLEKSRLLSDRFSAERPKGSFSTLEIQRTEQGDSAMYLCASSLSAGDYGYTFGSGTRLTVV.